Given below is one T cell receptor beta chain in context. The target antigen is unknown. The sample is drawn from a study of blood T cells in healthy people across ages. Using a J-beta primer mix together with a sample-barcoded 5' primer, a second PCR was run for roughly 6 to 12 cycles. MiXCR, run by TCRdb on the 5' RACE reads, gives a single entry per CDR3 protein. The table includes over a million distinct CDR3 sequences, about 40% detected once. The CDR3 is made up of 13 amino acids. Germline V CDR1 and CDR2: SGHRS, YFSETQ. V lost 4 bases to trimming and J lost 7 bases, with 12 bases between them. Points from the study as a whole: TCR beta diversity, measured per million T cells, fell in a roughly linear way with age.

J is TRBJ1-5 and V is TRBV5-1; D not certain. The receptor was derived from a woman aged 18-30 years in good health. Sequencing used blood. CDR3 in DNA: TGCGCCAGCAGCCCACTGATGGGGCAGCCCCAGCATTTT. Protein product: CASSPLMGQPQHF.